This T cell receptor beta chain originates from a study of Graves' ophthalmopathy and Graves' hyperthyroidism. RNA served as the template for amplifying TCR beta CDR3 regions. An opening RT-PCR round employed HTBI primers and preceded a second-round multiplex PCR. One entry per CDR3 protein, called by TCRdb with MiXCR from the multiplex PCR reads. The table lists over 15,000 distinct CDR3 sequences, about 43% of them singletons. The CDR3 runs 14 residues. Trimming pared 5 bases from V and 1 base from J, leaving 9 bases between. Germline V gives CDR1 LNHDA, CDR2 SQIVND (reference sequence). This TCR derives from a woman between 40 and 55 years old with stable Graves' hyperthyroidism. The specimen sequenced was peripheral blood. This chain uses TRBV19 with TRBJ1-5; D perhaps matches TRBD1 (5 bases). The CDR3 loop reads CASSWAGSNQPQHF. CDR3 DNA: TGTGCCAGTAGTTGGGCAGGGAGCAATCAGCCCCAGCATTTT.